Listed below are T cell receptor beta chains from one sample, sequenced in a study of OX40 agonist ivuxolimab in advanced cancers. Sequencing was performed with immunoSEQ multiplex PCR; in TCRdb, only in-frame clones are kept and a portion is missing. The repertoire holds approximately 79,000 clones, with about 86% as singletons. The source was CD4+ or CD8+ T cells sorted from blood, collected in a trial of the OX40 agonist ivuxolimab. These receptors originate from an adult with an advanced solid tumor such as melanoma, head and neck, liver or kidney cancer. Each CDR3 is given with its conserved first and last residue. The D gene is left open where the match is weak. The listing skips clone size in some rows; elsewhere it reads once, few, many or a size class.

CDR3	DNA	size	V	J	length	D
CASSPTGYEQYF	TGTGCCAGCTCACCAACGGGCTACGAGCAGTACTTC	.	TRBV18	TRBJ2-7	12	.
CASSLSLDSYNEQFF	TGTGCCAGCAGCTTGTCTCTAGACTCCTACAATGAGCAGTTCTTC	.	TRBV5-5	TRBJ2-1	15	.
CASKGSLLNSPLHF	TGTGCCAGCAAGGGGAGTCTTCTTAATTCACCCCTCCACTTT	.	TRBV6-5	TRBJ1-6	14	.
CASSEQGVSNYGYTF	TGTGCCAGCAGCGAACAGGGGGTGTCTAACTATGGCTACACCTTC	.	TRBV5-6	TRBJ1-2	15	TRBD1
CASSPLGTEQFF	TGTGCCAGCAGCCCCCTGGGGACAGAGCAGTTCTTC	.	TRBV11-3	TRBJ2-1	12	.
CSVEKEAGANVLTF	TGCAGCGTTGAAAAGGAAGCTGGGGCCAACGTCCTGACTTTC	few	TRBV29-1	TRBJ2-6	14	.
CASSSARGYTDTQYF	TGTGCCAGCAGCTCAGCCAGGGGGTACACAGATACGCAGTATTTT	.	TRBV7-6	TRBJ2-3	15	TRBD1
CASSLAGSNQPQHF	TGTGCCAGCAGCTTGGCCGGGAGCAATCAGCCCCAGCATTTT	once	TRBV4-2	TRBJ1-5	14	.
CATRDAPNTEAFF	TGTGCCACACGGGACGCGCCGAACACTGAAGCTTTCTTT	once	TRBV6-1	TRBJ1-1	13	.
CASRRTSGAHYEQYF	TGTGCCAGCAGGAGGACTAGCGGGGCCCACTACGAGCAGTACTTC	.	TRBV7-2	TRBJ2-7	15	TRBD2
CASGLTGWAKNIQYF	TGTGCTAGTGGTTTGACAGGGTGGGCCAAAAACATTCAGTACTTC	.	TRBV12-5	TRBJ2-4	15	.
CASTREGSNQPQHF	TGTGCCAGCACCCGCGAAGGTAGCAATCAGCCCCAGCATTTT	.	TRBV7-9	TRBJ1-5	14	.
CASMNTYEQYF	TGTGCCAGCATGAATACTTACGAGCAGTACTTC	.	TRBV25-1	TRBJ2-7	11	.
CAISESSTDSKNIQYF	TGTGCCATCAGTGAGTCTTCGACGGACAGCAAAAACATTCAGTACTTC	.	TRBV10-3	TRBJ2-4	16	.
CASSEYGVALTDEQYF	TGTGCCAGCAGTGAATACGGGGTCGCCCTGACCGACGAGCAGTACTTC	.	TRBV6-1	TRBJ2-7	16	.
CASKPAAEINNEQFF	TGTGCCAGCAAACCCGCAGCGGAGATAAACAATGAGCAGTTCTTC	.	TRBV2	TRBJ2-1	15	.
CASSLNVGGSGETQYF	TGCGCCAGCAGCTTGAACGTGGGGGGGAGCGGAGAGACCCAGTACTTC	.	TRBV5-1	TRBJ2-5	16	TRBD2
CATSRDQGGVQETQYF	TGTGCCACCAGCAGAGATCAGGGAGGGGTCCAAGAGACCCAGTACTTC	few	TRBV15	TRBJ2-5	16	TRBD2
CASSLVLAGRNEQFF	TGCGCCAGCAGCTTGGTACTAGCGGGAAGAAATGAGCAGTTCTTC	.	TRBV5-1	TRBJ2-1	15	TRBD2
CASSIYSATNEKLFF	TGTGCCAGTAGTATCTACAGTGCAACTAATGAAAAACTGTTTTTT	.	TRBV19	TRBJ1-4	15	.
CASQVTDTQYF	TGCGCCAGCCAGGTCACAGATACGCAGTATTTT	.	TRBV10-2	TRBJ2-3	11	.
CASSFDRPVLNEQFF	TGCGCCAGCAGCTTTGACAGGCCTGTACTCAATGAGCAGTTCTTC	many	TRBV5-1	TRBJ2-1	15	.
CASSITGGINTGELFF	TGTGCCAGTAGTATAACAGGGGGCATAAACACCGGGGAGCTGTTTTTT	.	TRBV19	TRBJ2-2	16	TRBD1